Listed below are T cell receptor beta chains from one sample, sequenced in a study of cytomegalovirus exposure and HLA in healthy donors. Repertoires were generated with immunoSEQ multiplex PCR, while TCRdb's copy carries only in-frame clones and drops some. This sample has hundreds of thousands of clones, with about three quarters found just once. Input material: PBMCs. These receptors originate from a woman aged 60-75 years in good health and CMV-seropositive. Both conserved end residues are part of each CDR3. A D gene is named only where the DNA matches it firmly. The size of a clone is reported for some rows only, either as once, few or many, or as a class for expanded clones.

cdr3_aa | cdr3_nt | d_call | clone_size | j_call | v_call
CASSLTRGPYGYTF | TGTGCCAGCAGCTTAACTAGGGGGCCCTATGGCTACACCTTC | TRBD1 | once | TRBJ1-2 | TRBV7-3
CASRRQGSYEQYF | TGTGCCAGCAGACGACAGGGATCCTACGAGCAGTACTTC | TRBD1 | - | TRBJ2-7 | TRBV6-1
CATSTASSYEQYF | TGTGCCACTAGCACGGCTTCCTCCTACGAGCAGTACTTT | - | few | TRBJ2-7 | TRBV11-2
CAIRGLAGVTGELFF | TGTGCCATCAGGGGACTAGCGGGAGTTACCGGGGAGCTGTTTTTT | TRBD2 | - | TRBJ2-2 | TRBV10-3
CASSFTGANTEAFF | TGCGCCAGCAGCTTTACAGGGGCCAACACTGAAGCTTTCTTT | TRBD1 | - | TRBJ1-1 | TRBV5-1
CAISESIGFYGYTF | TGTGCCATCAGTGAGTCGATCGGGTTCTATGGCTACACCTTC | - | - | TRBJ1-2 | TRBV10-3
CASSLVGGVSTDTQYF | TGTGCCAGCAGCTTAGTCGGCGGGGTTTCCACAGATACGCAGTATTTT | - | - | TRBJ2-3 | TRBV7-9
CASRLFEGGQDTQYF | TGCGCCAGCAGGCTGTTTGAGGGGGGGCAAGATACGCAGTATTTT | - | few | TRBJ2-3 | TRBV10-2
CASTLREGDGYTF | TGTGCCAGCACGCTAAGGGAGGGCGATGGCTACACCTTC | - | - | TRBJ1-2 | TRBV28
CASSELQGPFYGYTF | TGTGCCAGCAGTGAATTACAGGGCCCCTTCTATGGCTACACCTTC | - | - | TRBJ1-2 | TRBV6-1
CSVAVQINSPLHF | TGCAGCGTTGCGGTACAGATTAATTCACCCCTCCACTTT | - | few | TRBJ1-6 | TRBV29-1
CASSQDTARDEQYF | TGTGCCAGCAGCCAAGACACGGCAAGAGACGAGCAGTACTTC | - | - | TRBJ2-7 | TRBV7-9
CASSARQGSYSPLHF | TGCGCCAGCAGCGCCAGACAGGGTTCTTATTCACCCCTCCACTTT | TRBD1 | - | TRBJ1-6 | TRBV5-1
CASSVVAGTYNEQFF | TGTGCCAGCAGCGTAGTTGCGGGGACGTACAATGAGCAGTTCTTC | - | - | TRBJ2-1 | TRBV9
CASSQDMGRGDPTDTQYF | TGTGCCAGCAGCCAAGATATGGGGCGGGGGGATCCCACAGATACGCAGTATTTT | TRBD2 | - | TRBJ2-3 | TRBV4-2
CSSRISTDTQYF | TGCAGCTCGCGGATAAGCACAGATACGCAGTATTTT | - | few | TRBJ2-3 | TRBV29-1
CSVDRGYEQYF | TGCAGTGTTGACAGGGGGTACGAGCAGTACTTC | TRBD1 | - | TRBJ2-7 | TRBV20-1
CAISEGTAHRGDTQYF | TGTGCCATCAGTGAAGGGACAGCCCACCGAGGGGATACGCAGTATTTT | TRBD1 | - | TRBJ2-3 | TRBV10-3
CASSDELENFYEQYF | TGTGCCAGCAGTGATGAACTAGAAAACTTCTACGAGCAGTACTTC | - | - | TRBJ2-7 | TRBV2
CASSQASGQGGYEQYF | TGTGCCAGCAGCCAAGCCTCGGGACAGGGAGGCTACGAGCAGTACTTC | TRBD1 | few | TRBJ2-7 | TRBV4-2
CASSLRGTGSKSYDEQFF | TGTGCCAGCAGTCTTAGGGGGACAGGGTCTAAGTCCTACGATGAGCAGTTCTTC | TRBD1 | - | TRBJ2-1 | TRBV7-9
CASSQQGDTGELFF | TGCGCCAGCAGCCAACAGGGGGACACCGGGGAGCTGTTTTTT | TRBD1 | - | TRBJ2-2 | TRBV5-1
CASSLDTGYTDTQYF | TGTGCCAGCAGCTTAGATACCGGTTACACAGATACGCAGTATTTT | - | - | TRBJ2-3 | TRBV7-2
CASSPRQGVGEQYF | TGTGCCAGCAGCCCTCGACAGGGGGTTGGGGAGCAGTACTTC | TRBD1 | - | TRBJ2-7 | TRBV5-5
CASTPTSGDYEQYF | TGTGCCAGTACTCCGACTAGCGGGGACTACGAGCAGTACTTC | TRBD2 | - | TRBJ2-7 | TRBV19
CASSGQLAKNIQYF | TGTGCCAGCAGTGGACAGCTAGCCAAAAACATTCAGTACTTC | - | - | TRBJ2-4 | TRBV11-2
CASSSGGDYNEQFF | TGTGCCAGTTCCTCCGGGGGGGACTACAATGAGCAGTTCTTC | TRBD2 | - | TRBJ2-1 | TRBV19
CASGPESGAYNEQFF | TGTGCTAGTGGACCTGAGAGCGGAGCTTACAATGAGCAGTTCTTC | - | few | TRBJ2-1 | TRBV12-5
CASSLAVGRGGYTF | TGTGCCAGCAGCTTAGCTGTGGGTAGGGGTGGCTACACCTTC | - | - | TRBJ1-2 | TRBV11-2
CASSLGGQGALGYGYTF | TGTGCCAGCAGCTTGGGTGGACAGGGGGCATTGGGATATGGCTACACCTTC | TRBD1 | - | TRBJ1-2 | TRBV5-4
CASSVGRTTNYGYTF | TGTGCCAGTAGTGTTGGCAGGACTACTAACTATGGCTACACCTTC | - | - | TRBJ1-2 | TRBV19
CASSNGGSQPLHF | TGTGCCAGCAGCAATGGAGGGAGCCAACCCCTCCACTTT | - | - | TRBJ1-6 | TRBV7-2
CASSIGLGKNIQYF | TGTGCCAGCAGCATTGGACTAGGCAAAAACATTCAGTACTTC | TRBD2 | - | TRBJ2-4 | TRBV7-2
CAISLTSGRFYRADTQYF | TGTGCCATCAGTCTTACTAGCGGGAGATTCTATAGAGCAGATACGCAGTATTTT | TRBD2 | - | TRBJ2-3 | TRBV10-3
CASSLIFSTEGETQYF | TGCGCCAGCAGCTTGATCTTTTCGACAGAAGGAGAGACCCAGTACTTC | - | once | TRBJ2-5 | TRBV5-1
CASRSGSTDTQYF | TGTGCCAGCAGAAGCGGGAGCACAGATACGCAGTATTTT | - | - | TRBJ2-3 | TRBV6-6
CASSVESWATGELFF | TGTGCCAGCAGCGTAGAATCTTGGGCCACCGGGGAGCTGTTTTTT | - | - | TRBJ2-2 | TRBV9
CASSPARDRTEAFF | TGTGCCAGCAGTCCTGCCAGGGATCGGACTGAAGCTTTCTTT | - | - | TRBJ1-1 | TRBV5-4
CASGPRRAREQYF | TGTGCCAGCGGTCCCAGGAGGGCGCGGGAGCAGTACTTC | - | few | TRBJ2-7 | TRBV6-1
CASRTRTGDFMNTEAFF | TGTGCCAGCAGGACCCGGACAGGGGACTTCATGAACACTGAAGCTTTCTTT | TRBD1 | - | TRBJ1-1 | TRBV2
CASRRDSRTNEQFF | TGTGCCAGCAGACGGGACAGTAGAACCAATGAGCAGTTCTTC | TRBD1 | - | TRBJ2-1 | TRBV6-6
CASRPDRERSYEQYF | TGTGCCAGCAGACCCGACAGGGAAAGGTCCTACGAGCAGTACTTC | TRBD1 | - | TRBJ2-7 | TRBV2